Listed below are T cell receptor beta chains from one sample, sequenced in a study of T cell changes during pregnancy in multiple sclerosis. Measured with immunoSEQ multiplex PCR; TCRdb has only the in-frame clones, and not every one. The data contain just under 60,000 clones, 80% to 95% of them seen just once; the ten biggest clones take up around 0.85%. The material was peripheral blood, obtained in the first trimester of pregnancy. These receptors were taken from a female donor with multiple sclerosis, enrolled in a pregnancy study. Each CDR3 is given with its conserved first and last residue.

v_gene	j_gene	CDR3aa
TRBV4-1	TRBJ2-5	CASSQEGGAGDQETQYF
TRBV18	TRBJ1-2	CASSPGRGTPNGYTF
TRBV5-5	TRBJ1-1	CASSWTDRVNTEAFF
TRBV7-3	TRBJ2-1	CASSWTSGGFGYNEQFF
TRBV6-5	TRBJ1-5	CASSYPRGPQHF
TRBV5-5	TRBJ2-7	CASRLDWSEQYF
TRBV19	TRBJ2-1	CASSIVAGGRNEQFF
TRBV27	TRBJ1-6	CASSFGTDNSPLHF
TRBV21-1	TRBJ1-6	CASSKQNSPLHF
TRBV5-4	TRBJ2-2	CASSHFTGANTGELFF
TRBV9	TRBJ1-2	CASSVGDSVYGYTF
TRBV27	TRBJ2-1	CAVAVRTSGGDPHNEQFF
TRBV7-9	TRBJ2-3	CASEESSTDTQYF
TRBV7-3	TRBJ2-2	CASSLPTSPGLAGELFF
TRBV12-5	TRBJ2-5	CASGLWGRGGQKVQETQYF
TRBV6-6	TRBJ2-7	CASSYGTNSYEQYF
TRBV6-5	TRBJ1-1	CASSSPGQRNTEAFF
TRBV9	TRBJ1-2	CASSGGQGANYGYTF
TRBV5-1	TRBJ1-2	CASSLVRVGGYTF
TRBV30	TRBJ1-2	CAWSSVGDYGYTF
TRBV6-6	TRBJ1-1	CASNEGDSFTEAFF
TRBV6-5	TRBJ1-2	CASSYSREGAGYGYTF
TRBV4-2	TRBJ2-7	CASSQEPGGAFEQYF
TRBV29-1	TRBJ1-2	CSVGATGGFYGYTF